The text below deals with one T cell receptor beta chain. Its antigen is not identified. This entry belongs to a study of a mutant IDH1 vaccine in newly diagnosed glioma. Whole-study context: Radiotherapy alone preceded vaccination by 4-6 weeks; alternatively, vaccination started with temozolomide cycles. Receipt of radiotherapy, temozolomide, or both preceded the study, and most received both.

As for time point: week 47, end of study. Vaccine doses each comprised 300 ug of mutant IDH1 20-mer peptide, with topical imiquimod. Each tumor in the donors was a new WHO grade 3 or 4 astrocytoma, IDH1-mutant and ATRX-lost. There are 15 residues in the CDR3. Deletions cut 1 base from V and 0 bases from J, with 7 bases between. The germline CDR1 and CDR2 sequences are SNHLY and FYNNEI. Data came from immunoSEQ multiplex PCR; TCRdb stores just in-frame clones and leaves some out. The table lists tens of thousands of clones, roughly 80% of them singletons, with around 5% in the top ten. This chain links TRBV2 with TRBJ2-1, with D uncertain. The input for sequencing was PBMCs, taken from a glioma patient whose treatment included an IDH1 peptide vaccine. The receptor's source is a man aged 50 to 60 with glioma. CDR3 bases: TGTGCCAGCAGTGAAGGCACCTTCTCCTACAATGAGCAGTTCTTC. It codes for CASSEGTFSYNEQFF.